This paragraph covers one TCR beta chain sequence. The antigen is not known. One base away lies a much larger clone, so this may be a sequencing read error. A primer in the constant region served to generate TCR beta cDNA from approximately 460 ng of total RNA. What produced the TCR beta libraries was three nested multiplex PCR rounds using slightly modified ARM-PCR. Rounds one and two of PCR, each of 9 to 11 cycles, were primed with TRBV1-TRBV30 forward primers and a C-beta reverse primer. TCRdb itself ran the multiplex PCR reads through MiXCR, one entry per CDR3 protein. The repertoire holds 75,000 to 90,000 distinct CDR3 sequences, 55% to 85% seen once, with roughly 21% in the top ten. The sample originates from a study of tumor-infiltrating lymphocytes in primary liver carcinoma. About the research overall: The study enrolled male and female patients aged 30 to 69 years. Staging of the tumors gave T1-T3 N0M0, with widths of roughly 4.2 to 11 cm.

From unsorted bulk tissue weighing about 20-32 mg, DNA and RNA were co-extracted. With chronic HBV infection, the patients were also treatment-naive. V lost 2 bases and J lost 0, with 4 bases in between. CDR1 is MDHEN and CDR2 is SYDVKM in the germline V gene. The CDR3 is made up of 13 amino acids. The study's findings and limits: Tumor-adjacent and tumor-blood pairs overlapped less than tumor region pairs did.

This chain links TRBV28 with TRBJ2-5; no reliable D call. This clonotype originated in a man in his forties or fifties with primary liver carcinoma and hepatitis B virus infection. The sequencing sample was made of liver tumor tissue from sampling region 1. The subset: tumor region T1, superior pole. CDR3 in amino acids: CASSLADQETQYF. Written as DNA, the CDR3 is TGTGCCAGCAGTTTAGCTGACCAAGAGACCCAGTACTTC.